This T cell receptor (beta chain) was found in a study of blood T cell repertoires in COVID-19 (TCRdb year 2020). About the full investigation: Samples covering the acute and convalescent phases of COVID-19 were provided by collaborators in the United States, Italy and Spain. The prospective study material was composed of cDNA or gDNA derived from T cells, B-cell-depleted T cells, or PBMCs. The dataset comprised deeply sampled blood TCRbeta repertoires from subjects exposed to, actively infected with, or recovered from COVID-19. The repertoires were released in a freely available public database intended as a resource for research on the immune response to SARS-CoV-2. Samples were obtained from the ongoing ImmuneRACE study (first 160 participants) and from 950 to 1,500 subjects provided by 6 global collaborators. The sample metadata nearly always contained a de-identified subject ID, COVID-19 status, age in years and sex. Where available, HLA class I and class II types were obtained from metadata supplied by the sample provider rather than from assay-based typing.

Results and caveats for the whole study, not just this receptor: The amount of clinical and demographic metadata varied by source and participant and was provided uncurated.

Turning to this clone: The antigen this receptor binds is unknown. Base quality data are lacking; no much larger clone is found one base away.

Participants in the prospective study were enrolled through a virtual design, were aged about 18 to 89 years, and lived in roughly 26 United States geographic areas. Cohort assignment in the prospective study relied on participant-reported clinical history from a screening survey and a study questionnaire. In the prospective study, mobile phlebotomists collected whole blood, serum and a nasopharyngeal or oropharyngeal swab from each participant. Participants in the prospective study had the option to provide additional blood draws and questionnaires over a roughly two-month period. Before DNA extraction, blood samples from the prospective study were shipped at room temperature or frozen. TCRbeta CDR3 regions were amplified from genomic DNA by means of the immunoSEQ Assay, a bias-controlled multiplex PCR. Under the source paper's analysis protocol: Within the assay, amplification of reference gene primers was used to estimate how many nucleated cells each sample contained. To quantify the absolute abundance of each unique TCRbeta CDR3 rearrangement, sequence reads were collapsed and filtered. For each sample, productive Simpson clonality was calculated by taking the square root of Simpson's diversity index across productive rearrangements. TCRdb holds this immuneACCESS table with in-frame rearrangements only. Some clones are missing; in checked studies, unresolved V genes explain under half, and the rest has no known cause. V, J and clone size are taken as reported in that table, and D and trimming were inferred from the DNA itself. The sample table records 200,000 or so clones; approximately 89% of these occur just once. Jointly, the top ten make up 2% to 2.5% of the sample.

CDR1 and CDR2, looked up from the germline V gene, are SGHAT and FQNNGV. V trim: 5 bases; J trim: 0 bases; unmatched bases: 11. The CDR3 has 19 amino acids, counting the end cysteine and phenylalanine. This entry keeps only the CDR3 DNA: 57 bases, framed from base 1. The specimen sequenced was PBMCs or T cells enriched from blood (not recorded which). The TCR sequence derives from a woman aged 40 to 55 with acute COVID-19. The sequence is built from TRBV11-2 and TRBJ2-5; 14 middle bases align to TRBD2. The CDR3 region: CASSTLGLAGGFYQETQYF. In nucleotides, the sequence is TGTGCCAGCAGCACCCTAGGACTAGCGGGAGGCTTTTACCAAGAGACCCAGTACTTC.